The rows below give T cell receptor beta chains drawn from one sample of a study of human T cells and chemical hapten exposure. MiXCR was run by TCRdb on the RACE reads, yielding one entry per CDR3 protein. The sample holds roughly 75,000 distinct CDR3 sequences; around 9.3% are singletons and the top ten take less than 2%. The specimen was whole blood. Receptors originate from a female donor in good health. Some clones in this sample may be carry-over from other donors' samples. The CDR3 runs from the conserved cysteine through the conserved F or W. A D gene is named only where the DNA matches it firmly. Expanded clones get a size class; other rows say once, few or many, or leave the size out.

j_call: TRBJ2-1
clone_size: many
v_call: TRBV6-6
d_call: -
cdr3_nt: TGTGCCAGCAGTTACTCGCAAGTCTTCAATGAGCAGTTCTTC
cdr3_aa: CASSYSQVFNEQFF

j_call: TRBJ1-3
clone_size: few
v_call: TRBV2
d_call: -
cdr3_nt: TGTGCCAGCAGCCCCGTCGGAAACACCATATATTTT
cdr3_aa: CASSPVGNTIYF

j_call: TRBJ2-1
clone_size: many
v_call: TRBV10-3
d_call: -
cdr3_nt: TGTGCCATCAGTGAGTCCAGGGAGCAGTTCTTC
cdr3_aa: CAISESREQFF

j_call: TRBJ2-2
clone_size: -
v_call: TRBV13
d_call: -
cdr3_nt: TGTGCCAGCAGCGTACTGGAGTTTCGGGGCACCGGGGAGCTGTTTTTT
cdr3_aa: CASSVLEFRGTGELFF

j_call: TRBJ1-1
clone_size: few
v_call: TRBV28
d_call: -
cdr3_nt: TGTGCCAGCAGTTTATTCCAGGGAAGTACTGAAGCTTTCTTT
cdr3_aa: CASSLFQGSTEAFF

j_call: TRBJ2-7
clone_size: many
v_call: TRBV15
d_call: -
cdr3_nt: TGTGCCACCAGCACCCGAGGGGGTTTTTACGAGCAGTACTTC
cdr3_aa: CATSTRGGFYEQYF

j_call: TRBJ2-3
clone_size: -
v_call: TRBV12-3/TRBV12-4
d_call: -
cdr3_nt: TGTGCCAGCAGAAGGAAAGGCGGCCCCACAGATACGCAGTATTTT
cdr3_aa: CASRRKGGPTDTQYF

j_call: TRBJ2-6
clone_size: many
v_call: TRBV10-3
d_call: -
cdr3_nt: TGTGCCATCCGAGACTCTGGGGCCAACGTCCTGACTTTC
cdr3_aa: CAIRDSGANVLTF

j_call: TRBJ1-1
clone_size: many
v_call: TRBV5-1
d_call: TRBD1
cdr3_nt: TGCGCCAGCAACTTAGACAGGGGGAGGGCGAGAGCTTTCTTT
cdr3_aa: CASNLDRGRARAFF

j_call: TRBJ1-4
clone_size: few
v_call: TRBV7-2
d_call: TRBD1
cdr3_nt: TGTGCCAGCAGCTTAGGGATAGCACAGGGGTCTAATGAAAAACTGTTTTTT
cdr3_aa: CASSLGIAQGSNEKLFF

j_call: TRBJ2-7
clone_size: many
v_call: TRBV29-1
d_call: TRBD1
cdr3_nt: TGCAGCGTTGAAGAAGGGACAGCTTTAAGGTACTTC
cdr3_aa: CSVEEGTALRYF

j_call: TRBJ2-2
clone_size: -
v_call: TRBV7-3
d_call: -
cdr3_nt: TGTGCCAGCAGCGACAACGCTAACACCGGGGAGCTGTTTTTT
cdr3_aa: CASSDNANTGELFF

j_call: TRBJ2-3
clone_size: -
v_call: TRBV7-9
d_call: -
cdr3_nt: TGTGCCAGCAGCCAAGATAGGAGCGTGGGCACAGATACGCAGTATTTT
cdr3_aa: CASSQDRSVGTDTQYF

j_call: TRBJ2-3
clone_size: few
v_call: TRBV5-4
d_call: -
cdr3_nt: TGTGCCAGCAGCTTGGACAGTTTTAGCACAGATACGCAGTATTTT
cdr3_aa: CASSLDSFSTDTQYF

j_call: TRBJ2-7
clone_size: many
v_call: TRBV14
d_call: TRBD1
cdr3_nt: TGTGCCAGCAGCCAAGGGACAGGGGGCACCTACGAGCAGTACTTC
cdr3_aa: CASSQGTGGTYEQYF

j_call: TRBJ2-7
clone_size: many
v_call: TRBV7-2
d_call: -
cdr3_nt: TGTGCCAGCAGCTTAGTGCCTGGCTACGAGCAGTACTTC
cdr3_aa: CASSLVPGYEQYF